The 27 T cell receptor beta chains in this list originate from one sample, sequenced in a study of response to subunit inactivated influenza vaccine. Each CDR3 protein gets one entry after TCRdb re-called the RT-PCR reads with MiXCR. The sample includes 500,000 or so distinct CDR3 sequences, approximately 16% of them seen just once. Source: CD4+ T cells sorted from PBMCs, taken 23 months after vaccination. These receptors all come from a man between 45 and 75 years old who received an inactivated influenza vaccine.

This clonotype was picked up many times. The gene calls are TRBV4-3 and TRBJ2-3; 13 bases are shared with TRBD2. CDR1 is LGHNA, CDR2 YSLEER, per germline. Trimming cost V 0 bases and J 4 bases; bases outside gene matches: 4. The CDR3 has 17 amino acids. The CDR3 DNA reads as TGCGCCAGCAGCCAAGAGGCCGGGACTAGCGGGGCAGATACGCAGTATTTT. Amino acid sequence: CASSQEAGTSGADTQYF.

Many counts were recorded for this clonotype. A much larger clone is a single base away; this may be a read error. The chain's CDR3 is CASSQDLAGGSDTQYF. In DNA form, the CDR3 reads TGCGCCAGCAGCCAAGATCTAGCGGGGGGGTCAGATACGCAGTATTTT. The J gene is TRBJ2-3, the V gene TRBV4-3; 12 bases map to TRBD2. This CDR3 comprises 16 residues. V lost 0 bases to trimming and J lost 4 bases; unmatched junction nucleotides: 2. Per the germline V gene, CDR1 is LGHNA and CDR2 is YSLEER.

This clonotype was seen only a few times. J is TRBJ2-1 and V is TRBV24-1; no clear D gene. V shed 3 bases and J shed 5 bases, with 10 bases lying between them. This CDR3 has 14 amino acids. Germline CDR1 is KGHDR and CDR2 is SFDVKD. CDR3 sequence reads: CATSDENVHNEQFF. The DNA of the CDR3 is TGTGCCACCAGTGATGAGAACGTTCACAATGAGCAGTTCTTC.

The chain joins TRBV7-9 to TRBJ2-2; the D gene is possibly TRBD2 (5 bases). The CDR3 spans 17 residues. The V end was cut by 1 base, the J end by 2 bases, with 14 bases between. Germline lookup yields CDR1 SEHNR and CDR2 FQNEAQ (reference sequence). DNA for the CDR3: TGTGCCAGCAGCTTAGGTTTCAGCCGGGATAACACCGGGGAGCTGTTTTTT. Translation gives CASSLGFSRDNTGELFF.

V gene TRBV7-2 combines with J gene TRBJ2-1; D may match TRBD1 or TRBD2 (6 bases each). Trimming removed 1 base from V and 6 bases from J, with 13 bases in between. Looked up from germline, CDR1 is SGHTA and CDR2 is FQGNSA. The CDR3 covers 15 residues. CDR3 nucleotide sequence: TGTGCCAGCAGCTTAGTAGGGGGACTTTCCAATGAGCAGTTCTTC. This encodes CASSLVGGLSNEQFF.

This clonotype has only a few counts. The DNA of the CDR3 is TGCGCCAGCAGCTTGGTAGCAGGGAACAATGAGCAGTTCTTC. Translated: CASSLVAGNNEQFF. This chain connects TRBV5-1 to TRBJ2-1; tentatively, D is TRBD1 (5 bases). CDR3 length equals 14 residues. V was shortened by 0 bases and J by 5 bases, with 9 bases between the two germline ends. CDR1 SGHRS and CDR2 YFSETQ come from the germline V gene.

This clonotype was counted between two and nine times. The J gene is TRBJ2-7, the V gene TRBV5-1; TRBD1 or TRBD2 may be the D gene (5 bases each). The CDR3 runs 13 residues. Trimming took off 4 bases at V and 1 base at J, with 9 bases between the two ends. Germline CDR1 SGHRS, CDR2 YFSETQ. DNA for the CDR3: TGCGCCAGCAGCAGAGGGGCGTCCTACGAGCAGTACTTC. It codes for CASSRGASYEQYF.

This chain uses TRBV27 with TRBJ2-7, with a possible D match to TRBD1 (6 bases). Germline V gene sequence: CDR1 MNHEY, CDR2 SMNVEV (reference sequence). Trimming took 10 bases from V and 2 from J, leaving 18 bases between them. CDR3 length: 14 residues. The DNA for the CDR3 is TGTGCCACCCGTGACAGGTATATTACCTACGAGCAGTACTTC. This sequence encodes CATRDRYITYEQYF.

This clonotype occurred a few times. The chain has TRBV20-1 and TRBJ2-1; D gene ambiguous. This CDR3 comprises 13 residues. Germline-derived CDR1 and CDR2 are DFQATT and SNEGSKA (reference sequence). Trimming took 0 bases from V and 7 from J, leaving 10 bases between them. Here the CDR3 reads CSAREITANEQFF. In DNA, the CDR3 is TGCAGTGCTAGAGAGATCACAGCGAATGAGCAGTTCTTC.

The V and J genes are TRBV19 and TRBJ2-1; 7 bases align to TRBD2. Germline V gene lookup returns CDR1 LNHDA and CDR2 SQIVND (reference sequence). J gave up 6 bases and V 4 bases, and 6 bases lay outside the gene matches. The CDR3 loop spans 14 amino acids. Here the CDR3 DNA reads TGTGCCAGTAGTAAGGGCGGGAGAGCCAATGAGCAGTTCTTC. This translates into CASSKGGRANEQFF.

This chain connects TRBV3-1 to TRBJ1-4; D not certain. CDR3 length equals 15 residues. The V gene's germline CDR1 is LGHDT and CDR2 YNNKEL (reference sequence). The V gene lost 4 bases and the J gene lost 3 bases, with 12 bases spanning the gap. The CDR3 loop is CASSLMDGSNEKLFF. CDR3 coding DNA: TGTGCCAGCAGCCTAATGGACGGATCTAATGAAAAACTGTTTTTT.

The J gene is TRBJ1-3, the V gene TRBV7-2, with D unclear. The CDR3 sequence is 14 residues long. Germline CDR1 reads SGHTA; CDR2 reads FQGNSA. V was cut by 5 bases and J by 0 bases, with 8 bases left in between. The CDR3 protein is CASSPIHSGNTIYF. CDR3 DNA sequence: TGTGCCAGCAGCCCCATACACTCTGGAAACACCATATATTTT.

This clonotype was found a few times. The V call is TRBV15, the J call TRBJ1-3; TRBD1 agrees at 8 bases. Per the germline V gene, CDR1 is LNHNV and CDR2 is YYDKDF (reference sequence). The V segment lost 1 base and the J segment 0 bases; nucleotides outside the gene matches: 2. The CDR3 has 16 residues. The CDR3 spells CATSRGDRGSGNTIYF. The CDR3 region has the DNA TGTGCCACCAGCAGAGGCGACAGGGGCTCTGGAAACACCATATATTTT.

The sample holds one count of this clonotype. This chain uses TRBV5-4 with TRBJ2-5; 11 nucleotides agree with TRBD1. In germline, CDR1 is SGHNT, CDR2 YYREEE (reference sequence). The V gene end was trimmed by 4 bases and the J gene end by 7 bases; junction bases not matched to a gene: 9. The CDR3 length is 15 residues. The CDR3 is CASSPTGQGVATQYF. The DNA for the CDR3 is TGTGCCAGCAGCCCGACGGGACAGGGGGTCGCGACCCAGTACTTC.

The gene calls are TRBV3-1 and TRBJ1-2; 9 bases are shared with TRBD1. Trimming cost V 5 bases and J 4 bases; bases outside gene matches: 14. Germline loops: CDR1 LGHDT, CDR2 YNNKEL (reference sequence). This CDR3 has 17 amino acids. CDR3 nucleotide sequence: TGTGCCAGCAGCGCCCGATTCTACAGGGGGCTAAGCTATGGCTACACCTTC. As protein: CASSARFYRGLSYGYTF.

This rearrangement joins TRBV5-1 to TRBJ2-7, with TRBD1 identical over 7 bases. Germline loops: CDR1 SGHRS, CDR2 YFSETQ. The CDR3 sequence is 15 residues long. Unmatched junction bases numbered 9, after V lost 4 bases and J lost 2 bases. CDR3 region: CASSTIPGQTYEQYF. CDR3 bases: TGCGCCAGCAGCACCATACCGGGACAGACCTACGAGCAGTACTTC.

Many counts were recorded for this clonotype. The chain uses TRBV18 and TRBJ2-3, with D hard to call. CDR1 and CDR2 from the germline V gene are KGHSH and LQKENI. This CDR3 region has 14 residues. The ends were cut back, 0 bases at V and 3 bases at J, with 7 bases in the middle. CDR3 region: CASSPPSRTDTQYF. CDR3 DNA: TGTGCCAGCTCACCACCATCTAGGACAGATACGCAGTATTTT.

The chain couples TRBV9 to TRBJ2-3; TRBD2 matches 8 bases. V lost 0 bases to trimming and J lost 4 bases; unmatched junction nucleotides: 16. The CDR3 length is 19 residues. The germline V gene encodes CDR1 SGDLS and CDR2 YYNGEE. The CDR3 here is CASSVDAPERGRPPDTQYF. Here the CDR3 DNA reads TGTGCCAGCAGCGTAGACGCCCCTGAGCGCGGGAGGCCCCCAGATACGCAGTATTTT. Variable domain in full (rest from reference TRBV9 and TRBJ2-3): DSGVTQTPKHLITATGQRVTLRCSPRSGDLSVYWYQQSLDQGLQFLIQYYNGEERAKGNILERFSAQQFPDLHSELNLSSLELGDSALYFCASSVDAPERGRPPDTQYFGPGTRLTVL.

In this sample, this clonotype turned up many times. The V gene is TRBV7-9, the J gene TRBJ2-1, with 7 bases lining up with TRBD1. Germline V gene lookup returns CDR1 SEHNR and CDR2 FQNEAQ (reference sequence). V was clipped by 5 bases and J by 0 bases; unmatched bases: 7. The CDR3 sequence is 16 residues long. CDR3 sequence (DNA): TGTGCCAGCAGCCGGACGGACAGGTACTCCTACAATGAGCAGTTCTTC. Translation gives CASSRTDRYSYNEQFF.

The table lists this clonotype with many counts. The chain couples TRBV5-1 to TRBJ2-1; 12 bases agree with TRBD2. Germline CDR1 SGHRS, CDR2 YFSETQ. Trimming took 0 bases from V and 7 from J; bases not matched to a gene: 5. This CDR3 contains 16 residues. The CDR3 coding sequence is TGCGCCAGCAGCTTGGCCCCGACTAGCGGGAGAAATGAGCAGTTCTTC. It codes for CASSLAPTSGRNEQFF.

This clonotype was observed at least ten times. The chain links TRBV18 to TRBJ1-1; possible D gene TRBD1, 5 bases. The germline CDR1 and CDR2 sequences are KGHSH and LQKENI. The CDR3 length is 12 residues. V was trimmed by 3 bases and J by 8 bases, leaving 10 bases between them. This chain's CDR3 is CASSPFKGEAFF. In DNA, the CDR3 is TGTGCCAGCTCACCTTTCAAGGGGGAAGCTTTCTTT.

This clonotype has a count of ten or more. This rearrangement joins TRBV12-3 or TRBV12-4 to TRBJ2-1, with 9 bases that match TRBD1. The length of the CDR3 is 12 residues. V was clipped by 4 bases and J by 15 bases; unmatched bases: 7. In nucleotides, the CDR3 is TGTGCCAGCAGTTCCGGGACAGGGCCGCCGTTCTTC. Its protein is CASSSGTGPPFF.

This clonotype was detected only a few times. This chain uses TRBV20-1 with TRBJ1-6; TRBD1 agrees at 9 bases. This CDR3 region has 17 residues. J gave up 2 bases and V 3 bases, and 8 bases lay outside the gene matches. The germline gives CDR1 DFQATT, CDR2 SNEGSKA (reference sequence). CDR3 in amino acids: CSARGAGTGTYNSPLHF. CDR3 DNA: TGCAGTGCTAGGGGGGCCGGGACAGGGACCTATAATTCACCCCTCCACTTT.

This clonotype was found a few times. CDR3 amino acids: CASRFFWATSEADTQYF. Here the CDR3 DNA reads TGTGCCAGCAGGTTTTTTTGGGCGACTAGCGAAGCAGATACGCAGTATTTT. The chain has TRBV7-9 and TRBJ2-3; 8 nucleotides match TRBD2. Trimming took 6 bases from V and 4 from J; bases not matched to a gene: 15. The CDR3 extends over 17 amino acids. Germline V lookup: CDR1 SEHNR, CDR2 FQNEAQ (reference sequence).

This rearrangement joins TRBV29-1 to TRBJ2-7; tentatively, D is TRBD1 (5 bases). The CDR3 runs 14 residues. Trimming cost V 1 base and J 6 bases, with 16 bases left between them. CDR1 and CDR2 (germline): SQVTM, ANQGSEA. CDR3 sequence reads: CSVEASRRVGEQYF. CDR3 DNA sequence: TGCAGCGTTGAAGCCTCCCGCAGGGTCGGCGAGCAGTACTTC.

This clonotype has more than one count but fewer than ten. V is TRBV7-9 and J is TRBJ2-7; D is possibly TRBD1 or TRBD2 (5 bases each). V was trimmed by 2 bases and J by 4 bases, leaving 15 bases between them. Germline V gene data show CDR1 as SEHNR and CDR2 as FQNEAQ (reference sequence). This CDR3 has 15 residues. The CDR3 is CASSLYGTDDYEQYF. CDR3 DNA: TGTGCCAGCAGCTTATACGGGACGGATGATTACGAGCAGTACTTC.

This clonotype has a handful of counts. The chain links TRBV5-1 to TRBJ2-6; tentatively, D is TRBD1 (6 bases). CDR3 size: 16 residues. V was clipped by 4 bases and J by 0 bases, with 11 bases between them. Germline V gene lookup returns CDR1 SGHRS and CDR2 YFSETQ. This CDR3 is CASSLGGSSGANVLTF. CDR3 coding DNA: TGCGCCAGCAGCCTAGGGGGAAGCTCTGGGGCCAACGTCCTGACTTTC. The full variable domain, its missing parts supplied by reference TRBV5-1 and TRBJ2-6, is KAGVTQTPRYLIKTRGQQVTLSCSPISGHRSVSWYQQTPGQGLQFLFEYFSETQRNKGNFPGRFSGRQFSNSRSEMNVSTLELGDSALYLCASSLGGSSGANVLTFGAGSRLTVL.